The clone carrying this T cell receptor (beta chain) came up a few times. This specimen belongs to a study of blood T cell repertoires in COVID-19. Turning to the study itself: COVID-19 samples collected from the United States, Italy and Spain covered acute and convalescent phases. T cells, B-cell-depleted T cells, or PBMCs supplied cDNA or gDNA.

As originally analysed: The authors estimated nucleated cell counts from reference gene primer amplification. TCRdb's table, derived via immunoSEQ multiplex PCR, lists solely in-frame clones and lacks some. That table gives V, J and clone size, and the DNA gave D and trimming. This sample yields approximately 82,000 clones, of which about 89% are seen a single time; 14% belongs to the top ten. V gave up 8 bases and J gave up 5 bases; unmatched junction bases: 9. This CDR3 is 16 amino acids long. Germline loops: CDR1 SNHLY, CDR2 FYNNEI. The V gene is TRBV2, the J gene TRBJ2-2, with TRBD2 matching over 12 bases. Sequences were obtained from peripheral blood. This TCR came from a man between 65 and 85 years old with active or convalescent COVID-19. The CDR3 here is CASRGLAGSYTGELFF. In nucleotides, the CDR3 is TGTGCCAGCCGCGGACTAGCGGGATCTTATACCGGGGAGCTGTTTTTT.